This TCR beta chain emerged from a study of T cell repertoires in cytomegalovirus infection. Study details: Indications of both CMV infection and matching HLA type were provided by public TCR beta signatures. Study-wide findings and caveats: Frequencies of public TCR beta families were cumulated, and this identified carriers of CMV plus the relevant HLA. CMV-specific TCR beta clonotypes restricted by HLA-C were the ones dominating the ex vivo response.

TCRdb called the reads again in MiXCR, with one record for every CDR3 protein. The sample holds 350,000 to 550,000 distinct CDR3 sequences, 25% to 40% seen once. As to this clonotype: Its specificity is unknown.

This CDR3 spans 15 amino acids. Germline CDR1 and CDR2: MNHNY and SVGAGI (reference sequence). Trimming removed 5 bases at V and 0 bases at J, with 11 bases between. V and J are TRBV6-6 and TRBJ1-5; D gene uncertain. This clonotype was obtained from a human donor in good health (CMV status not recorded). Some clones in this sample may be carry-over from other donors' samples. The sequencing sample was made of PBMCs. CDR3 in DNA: TGTGCCAGCAGTGATCGAAGATATAGCAATCAGCCCCAGCATTTT. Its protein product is CASSDRRYSNQPQHF.